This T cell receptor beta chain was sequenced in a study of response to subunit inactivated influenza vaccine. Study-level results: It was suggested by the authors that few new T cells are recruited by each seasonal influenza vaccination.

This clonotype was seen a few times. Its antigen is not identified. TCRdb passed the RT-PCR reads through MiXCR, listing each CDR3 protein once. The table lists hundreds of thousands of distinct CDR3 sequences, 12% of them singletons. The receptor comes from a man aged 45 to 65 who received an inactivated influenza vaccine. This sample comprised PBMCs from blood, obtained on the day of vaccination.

The CDR3 coding sequence is TGCGCCAGCAGCTTCGGACAGGTCGATAATTCACCCCTCCACTTT. Translating it yields CASSFGQVDNSPLHF. J is TRBJ1-6 and V is TRBV5-1, with 7 bases matching TRBD1. The CDR3 loop spans 15 amino acids. Germline values: CDR1 SGHRS, CDR2 YFSETQ. V was pared by 2 bases and J by 5 bases, with 4 bases of the junction left unmatched.